Sequencing of this TCR beta chain was carried out in a study of T cells in Graves' hyperthyroidism and ophthalmopathy. Germline CDR1 SGHAT, CDR2 FQDESV (reference sequence). The V and J ends lost 5 bases and 9 bases, in that order; junction bases with no gene match: 4. The CDR3 is 12 residues long. This clonotype showed up many times. TCR beta CDR3 regions were amplified from RNA transcripts. First-round RT-PCR targeting the TCR CDR3 was performed with the HTBI primer set. TCRdb re-called the multiplex PCR reads with MiXCR, one entry per CDR3 protein. In the table there are 650,000 to 700,000 distinct CDR3 sequences, around 15% of which are singletons.

This chain links TRBV11-1 with TRBJ2-1; 7 nucleotides match TRBD2. Sequencing was performed on blood. This sequence was found in a man over 45 with Graves' hyperthyroidism. CDR3 nucleotide sequence: TGTGCCAGCAGCGGGAGGGCCTTTGAGCAGTTCTTC. Encoded protein: CASSGRAFEQFF.